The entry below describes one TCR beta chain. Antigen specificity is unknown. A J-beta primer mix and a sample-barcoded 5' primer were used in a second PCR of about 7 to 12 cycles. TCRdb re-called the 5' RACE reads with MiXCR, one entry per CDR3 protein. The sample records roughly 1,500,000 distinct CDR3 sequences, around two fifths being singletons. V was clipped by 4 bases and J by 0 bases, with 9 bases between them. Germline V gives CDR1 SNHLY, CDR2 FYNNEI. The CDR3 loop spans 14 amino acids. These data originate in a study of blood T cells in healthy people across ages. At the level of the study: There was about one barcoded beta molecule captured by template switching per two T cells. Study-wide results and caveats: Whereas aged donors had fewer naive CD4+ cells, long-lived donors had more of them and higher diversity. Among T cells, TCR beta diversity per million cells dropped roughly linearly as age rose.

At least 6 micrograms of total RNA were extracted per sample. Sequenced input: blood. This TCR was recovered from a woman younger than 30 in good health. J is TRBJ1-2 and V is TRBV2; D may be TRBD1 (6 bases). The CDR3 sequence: CASSGQDSNYGYTF. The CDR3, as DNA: TGTGCCAGCAGTGGACAGGACTCTAACTATGGCTACACCTTC.